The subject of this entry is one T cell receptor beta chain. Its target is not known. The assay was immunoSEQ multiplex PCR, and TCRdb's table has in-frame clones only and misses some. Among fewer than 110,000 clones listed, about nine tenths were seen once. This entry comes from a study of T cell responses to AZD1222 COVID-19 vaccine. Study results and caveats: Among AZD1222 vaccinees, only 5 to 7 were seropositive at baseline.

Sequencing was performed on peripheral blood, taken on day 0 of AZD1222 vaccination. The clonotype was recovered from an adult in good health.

CDR3 loop: CASNPDSNSNQPQHF. Written as DNA, the CDR3 is TGTGCCAGTAATCCGGACAGTAATAGCAATCAGCCCCAGCATTTT. The V call is TRBV19, the J call TRBJ1-5; D might be TRBD1 (6 bases). The V and J ends lost 7 bases and 0 bases respectively, with 13 bases between them. Looked up from germline, CDR1 is LNHDA and CDR2 is SQIVND (reference sequence). This CDR3 is built from 15 residues.